The clone carrying this T cell receptor beta chain has a single count. How the authors handled the data: Quantification of nucleated cells was approximated via reference gene primer amplification. Sequencing used immunoSEQ multiplex PCR; TCRdb keeps in-frame clones, though not all of them. For V, J and clone size, that table is used; D and trimming come from the DNA. There are 490,000 or so clones in the sample; around nine tenths occur only once, and over 1.5% lies in the top ten. Cohorts were assigned according to the clinical history that participants reported. The CDR3 runs 15 residues. Trimming left V 7 bases short and J 0 bases short, with 14 bases between. Germline assignment: CDR1 MGHDK and CDR2 SYGVNS. This entry comes from a study of blood T cell repertoires in COVID-19. Background on the study: Acute and convalescent COVID-19 samples came from the United States, Italy and Spain. Sample material is recorded as cDNA or gDNA derived from T cells, B-cell-depleted T cells, or PBMCs.

The chain joins TRBV25-1 to TRBJ2-3, with a weak D call TRBD1 (6 bases). The source material was PBMCs or T cells enriched from blood (not recorded which). The sequence derives from a woman in her thirties or forties who had recovered from COVID-19. CDR3 sequence reads: CASIPRGGSTDTQYF. CDR3 in DNA: TGTGCCAGCATCCCCAGGGGCGGGAGCACAGATACGCAGTATTTT.